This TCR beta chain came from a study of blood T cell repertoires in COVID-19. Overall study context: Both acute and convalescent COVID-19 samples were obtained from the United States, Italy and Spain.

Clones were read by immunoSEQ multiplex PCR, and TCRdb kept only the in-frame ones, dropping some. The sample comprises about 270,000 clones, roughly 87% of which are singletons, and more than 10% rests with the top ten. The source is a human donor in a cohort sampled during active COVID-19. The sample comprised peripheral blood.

CDR3 sequence: CASSRQTSSYEQYF. The CDR3 DNA follows: TGCGCCAGCAGCCGTCAGACTAGTTCCTACGAGCAGTACTTC. The rearrangement links TRBV5-1 to TRBJ2-7; perhaps TRBD2 as D (6 bases). The CDR3 loop spans 14 amino acids. Germline V lookup: CDR1 SGHRS, CDR2 YFSETQ. Deletions cut 4 bases from V and 1 base from J, with 12 bases between.